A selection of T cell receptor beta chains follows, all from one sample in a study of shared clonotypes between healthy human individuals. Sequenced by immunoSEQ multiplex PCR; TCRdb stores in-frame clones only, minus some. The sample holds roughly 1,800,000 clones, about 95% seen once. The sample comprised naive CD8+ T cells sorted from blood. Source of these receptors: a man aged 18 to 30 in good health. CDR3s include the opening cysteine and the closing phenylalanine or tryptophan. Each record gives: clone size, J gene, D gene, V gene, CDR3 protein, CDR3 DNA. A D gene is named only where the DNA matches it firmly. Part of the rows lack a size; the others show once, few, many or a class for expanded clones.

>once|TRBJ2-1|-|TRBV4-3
CASSQDPPPTYSYNEQFF
TGCGCCAGCAGCCAAGACCCCCCGCCCACCTACTCCTACAATGAGCAGTTCTTC
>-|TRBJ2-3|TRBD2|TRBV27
CASSLFGLGPDTQYF
TGTGCCAGCAGTTTGTTTGGACTAGGGCCAGATACGCAGTATTTT
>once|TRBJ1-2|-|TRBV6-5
CATLGGDGYTF
TGTGCCACCCTGGGGGGGGATGGCTACACCTTC
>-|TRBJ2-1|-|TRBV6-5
CASSYSREVYNEQFF
TGTGCCAGCAGTTACTCGCGGGAAGTTTACAATGAGCAGTTCTTC
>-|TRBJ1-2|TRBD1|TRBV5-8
CASSWTGARGGYTF
TGTGCCAGCAGCTGGACAGGGGCGAGAGGGGGCTACACCTTC
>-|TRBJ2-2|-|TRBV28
CASSFNERELFF
TGTGCCAGCAGTTTTAATGAGAGGGAGCTGTTTTTT
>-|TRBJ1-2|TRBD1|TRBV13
CASSLGTANYGYTF
TGTGCCAGCAGCCTTGGGACAGCTAACTATGGCTACACCTTC
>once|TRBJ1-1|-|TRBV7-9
CASSLGTHPTTEAFF
TGTGCCAGCAGCCTAGGAACCCACCCTACCACTGAAGCTTTCTTT
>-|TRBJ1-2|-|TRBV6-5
CASSSGLLSKGGYTF
TGTGCCAGCAGTTCAGGCCTGCTTTCTAAGGGTGGCTACACCTTC
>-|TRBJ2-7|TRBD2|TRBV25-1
CASSEWGGESYEQYF
TGTGCCAGCAGTGAATGGGGGGGAGAAAGTTACGAGCAGTACTTC
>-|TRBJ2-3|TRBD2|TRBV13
CASSLGTSGIDTQYF
TGTGCCAGCAGCCTCGGGACTAGCGGGATAGATACGCAGTATTTT
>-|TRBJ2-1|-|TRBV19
CASSPHPAGTPSNEQFF
TGTGCCAGTAGTCCGCATCCTGCGGGGACCCCAAGTAATGAGCAGTTCTTC
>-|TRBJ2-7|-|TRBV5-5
CASSAPGTGTSYEQYF
TGTGCCAGCAGTGCGCCGGGGACCGGGACCTCCTACGAGCAGTACTTC
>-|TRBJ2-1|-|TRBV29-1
CSVEEERHNEQFF
TGCAGCGTTGAAGAGGAACGGCACAATGAGCAGTTCTTC
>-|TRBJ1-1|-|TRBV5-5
CASSLFETTVEAFF
TGTGCCAGCAGCTTGTTCGAGACCACCGTTGAAGCTTTCTTT
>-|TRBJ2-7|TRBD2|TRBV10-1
CASSGGLAGDEQYF
TGCGCCAGCAGTGGGGGACTAGCGGGAGATGAGCAGTACTTC
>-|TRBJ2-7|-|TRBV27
CASSLSRGTVSYEQYF
TGTGCCAGCAGTTTATCACGAGGGACGGTGTCCTACGAGCAGTACTTC
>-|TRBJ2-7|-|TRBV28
CASSLSGMSYEQYF
TGTGCCAGCAGTTTATCGGGCATGAGCTACGAGCAGTACTTC
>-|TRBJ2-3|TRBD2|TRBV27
CASSWLAGGSTDTQYF
TGTGCCAGCAGTTGGTTAGCGGGGGGGAGCACAGATACGCAGTATTTT
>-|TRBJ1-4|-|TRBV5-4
CASSLTLHRTEKNEKLFF
TGTGCCAGCAGCTTGACCCTACACCGGACAGAAAAGAATGAAAAACTGTTTTTT
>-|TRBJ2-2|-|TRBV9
CASSSPQGANTGELFF
TGTGCCAGCAGCTCACCACAGGGAGCGAACACCGGGGAGCTGTTTTTT
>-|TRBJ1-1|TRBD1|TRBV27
CASSLGQKTEAFF
TGTGCCAGCAGTCTGGGACAGAAGACTGAAGCTTTCTTT
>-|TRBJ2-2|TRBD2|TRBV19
CASTPPSGVLNTGELFF
TGTGCCAGTACTCCGCCTAGCGGGGTACTGAACACCGGGGAGCTGTTTTTT
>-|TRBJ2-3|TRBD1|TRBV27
CASGQGVATDTQYF
TGTGCCAGCGGACAGGGGGTGGCCACAGATACGCAGTATTTT
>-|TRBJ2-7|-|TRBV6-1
CASSEVGKGVYEQYF
TGTGCCAGCAGTGAAGTTGGGAAGGGGGTCTACGAGCAGTACTTC
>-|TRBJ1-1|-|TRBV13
CASSLGRLAYTEAFF
TGTGCCAGCAGCCTCGGCCGGCTCGCGTACACTGAAGCTTTCTTT
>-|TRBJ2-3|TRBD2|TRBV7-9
CASSGGGRVAGSTDTQYF
TGTGCCAGCAGCGGCGGAGGTAGGGTAGCGGGAAGCACAGATACGCAGTATTTT